A single sample is the source of the 2 T cell receptor beta chains below, sequenced in a study of OX40 agonist ivuxolimab in advanced cancers. Produced via immunoSEQ multiplex PCR; TCRdb's table is partial and in-frame only. The table has 77,000 or so clones, just under 95% seen once. The input for sequencing was CD4+ or CD8+ T cells sorted from blood, taken in a trial of the OX40 agonist ivuxolimab. The receptors stem from an adult with an advanced solid tumor such as melanoma, head and neck, liver or kidney cancer.

This chain joins TRBV18 and TRBJ2-2; maybe TRBD2 (6 bases). The CDR3 loop spans 15 amino acids. The V end was cut by 8 bases, the J end by 4 bases, with 17 bases between. Germline V lookup: CDR1 KGHSH, CDR2 LQKENI. The CDR3 bases are TGTGCCAGCCGGGGGACGGGGGACCTCACCGGGGAGCTGTTTTTT. Encoded protein: CASRGTGDLTGELFF.

J is TRBJ2-1 and V is TRBV19, with D unclear. CDR1 is LNHDA and CDR2 is SQIVND in the germline V gene (reference sequence). V lost 2 bases, J lost 0 bases, and 8 bases lay in between. The CDR3 runs 15 residues. The CDR3 bases are TGTGCCAGTAGTATACACCAAAGCTCCTACAATGAGCAGTTCTTC. Amino acids: CASSIHQSSYNEQFF.